The 30 T cell receptor beta chains below all came from one sample that was sequenced in a study of blood T cell repertoires in COVID-19. Measured with immunoSEQ multiplex PCR; TCRdb has only the in-frame clones, and not every one. The table includes 400,000 or so clones, 89% detected once. Material: peripheral blood. The receptors stem from a woman aged 40 to 49 with COVID-19, enrolled during active disease.

This chain uses TRBV25-1 with TRBJ2-5; D may be TRBD2 (6 bases). Germline V gives CDR1 MGHDK, CDR2 SYGVNS. V lost 7 bases and J lost 1, with 13 bases in between. The CDR3 spans 14 residues. The CDR3 loop is CASNHGLFQETQYF. For the CDR3, the DNA is TGTGCCAGCAACCACGGACTATTCCAAGAGACCCAGTACTTC.

The chain couples TRBV15 to TRBJ1-2; D unresolved. Trimming took off 0 bases at V and 6 bases at J, with 11 bases between the two ends. CDR1 and CDR2 from the germline V gene are LNHNV and YYDKDF (reference sequence). This CDR3 has 14 residues. The CDR3 sequence is CATSRDTGVNGYTF. In nucleotides, the CDR3 is TGTGCCACCAGCAGAGATACGGGAGTTAATGGCTACACCTTC.

The CDR3 sequence is CASSPGYRSNQPQHF. The CDR3 DNA is TGTGCCAGCAGCCCAGGGTATAGGAGCAATCAGCCCCAGCATTTT. The chain recombines TRBV6-5 with TRBJ1-5, with D tentatively TRBD1 (5 bases). This CDR3 is built from 15 residues. V lost 6 bases and J 1 base, leaving 13 bases between the germline ends. The V gene's germline CDR1 is MNHEY and CDR2 SVGAGI.

With regard to this clone: Compared with germline, one end of the junction differs, possibly owing to a read error. The J gene is TRBJ1-2, the V gene TRBV5-1; 9 nucleotides agree with TRBD1. Germline assignment: CDR1 SGHRS and CDR2 YFSETQ. The CDR3 covers 14 residues. Here the CDR3 DNA reads TGCGCCAGCAGGACCCTACCGGGACAGGGTTCCCGGGGCTTC. This codes for CASRTLPGQGSRGF.

This clone was observed once. The rearrangement links TRBV7-9 to TRBJ1-1; TRBD1 agrees at 7 bases. With 5 bases clipped from V and 0 bases from J, the junction kept 9 bases outside the gene matches. This CDR3 has 16 residues. From germline, CDR1 is SEHNR and CDR2 FQNEAQ (reference sequence). CDR3 sequence reads: CASSPKGTALNTEAFF. CDR3 DNA: TGTGCCAGCAGCCCGAAGGGGACAGCCTTGAACACTGAAGCTTTCTTT.

The V call is TRBV7-2, the J call TRBJ2-1, with 15 bases fitting TRBD2. J was trimmed by 10 bases and V by 5 bases; bases with no gene match: 12. The CDR3 is 17 residues long. CDR1 SGHTA and CDR2 FQGNSA come from the germline V gene. CDR3 region: CASSPIGLAGGPGEQFF. The DNA of the CDR3 is TGTGCCAGCAGCCCTATAGGACTAGCGGGAGGGCCGGGGGAGCAGTTCTTC.

V gene TRBV9 combines with J gene TRBJ1-1, with D tentatively TRBD1 (6 bases). V was pared by 4 bases and J by 4 bases, with 29 bases between. Germline CDR1 and CDR2: SGDLS and YYNGEE. The CDR3 runs 19 residues. The CDR3: CASSPREEGGDPLGTEAFF. CDR3 DNA sequence: TGTGCCAGCAGCCCCAGGGAGGAAGGGGGGGACCCTCTTGGCACTGAAGCTTTCTTT.

The V and J genes are TRBV7-2 and TRBJ2-2, with TRBD2 matching 10 bases. The CDR3 sequence is 16 residues long. The germline CDR1 and CDR2 sequences are SGHTA and FQGNSA. V trimming: 4 bases; J trimming: 0 bases; junction bases outside the gene matches: 2. The chain's CDR3 is CASSSGLASNTGELFF. The DNA for the CDR3 is TGTGCCAGCAGCTCGGGACTAGCGTCGAACACCGGGGAGCTGTTTTTT.

This clone was seen a single time. This sequence joins TRBV4-3 and TRBJ2-2, with 7 bases matching TRBD1. After removal of 2 bases from V and 7 bases from J, the junction contained 4 bases not matched to a gene. Looked up from germline, CDR1 is LGHNA and CDR2 is YSLEER. CDR3 length: 14 amino acids. The CDR3 reads CASSQQQGIGELFF. In nucleotides, the CDR3 is TGCGCCAGCAGCCAACAACAGGGGATCGGGGAGCTGTTTTTT.

CDR3 loop: CASSYSPGGLAGYTF. CDR3 nucleotide sequence: TGTGCCAGCAGTTACTCGCCAGGGGGCTTGGCTGGCTACACCTTC. The chain links TRBV6-2 or TRBV6-3 to TRBJ1-2, with TRBD1 matching over 8 bases. V was clipped by 0 bases and J by 7 bases; unmatched bases: 7. This CDR3 spans 15 amino acids. Germline-derived CDR1 and CDR2 are MNHEY and SVGEGT.

The chain is built from TRBV27 and TRBJ2-3; 9 nucleotides align to TRBD2. Germline V gives CDR1 MNHEY, CDR2 SMNVEV (reference sequence). V lost 0 bases to trimming and J lost 9 bases; unmatched junction nucleotides: 7. CDR3 length: 15 residues. CDR3 loop: CASSLSAGGSTTQYF. CDR3 nucleotide sequence: TGTGCCAGCAGTTTATCGGCGGGGGGGTCCACGACGCAGTATTTT.

The CDR3 coding sequence is TGTGCCAGCAGTTCAGGGATTAATCAGCCCCAGCATTTT. Amino acids: CASSSGINQPQHF. The chain links TRBV6-2 or TRBV6-3 to TRBJ1-5, with D possibly TRBD1 on 5 matching bases. The CDR3 consists of 13 residues. The germline CDR1 and CDR2 sequences are MNHEY and SVGEGT. V shed 4 bases and J shed 4 bases, with 8 bases lying between them.

J is TRBJ1-6 and V is TRBV27, with 10 nucleotides matching TRBD1. CDR1 and CDR2 from the germline V gene are MNHEY and SMNVEV (reference sequence). CDR3 length equals 14 residues. V was pared by 7 bases and J by 8 bases, with 5 bases of the junction left unmatched. The CDR3 region is CASKRTGGYSPLHF. Written as DNA, the CDR3 is TGTGCCAGCAAAAGGACAGGGGGATATTCACCCCTCCACTTT.

This chain uses TRBV29-1 with TRBJ1-2; a possible D gene is TRBD1 (5 bases). V gave up 3 bases and J gave up 13 bases, with 12 bases separating them. Looked up from germline, CDR1 is SQVTM and CDR2 is ANQGSEA. This CDR3 spans 10 amino acids. Written as DNA, the CDR3 is TGCAGCGTTGATGACAGCTGGGTCACCTTC. It yields the protein CSVDDSWVTF.

The chain couples TRBV18 to TRBJ2-7, with a possible D match to TRBD2 (6 bases). V was cut by 3 bases and J by 2 bases, with 11 bases left in between. The CDR3 has 14 residues. The germline V gene has CDR1 KGHSH and CDR2 LQKENI. The CDR3 sequence: CASSPTSYPYEQYF. The CDR3 nucleotides read TGTGCCAGCTCACCGACTAGTTACCCCTACGAGCAGTACTTC.

The chain employs TRBV19 and TRBJ1-1, with D perhaps matching TRBD1 (6 bases). The germline V and J ends were trimmed by 0 bases and 2 bases, with 10 bases remaining between them. Germline V gene sequence: CDR1 LNHDA, CDR2 SQIVND (reference sequence). This CDR3 region has 15 residues. This CDR3 is CASSIEDSRNTEAFF. CDR3 coding DNA: TGTGCCAGTAGTATAGAGGACAGTCGAAACACTGAAGCTTTCTTT.

The chain combines TRBV29-1 with TRBJ1-3, with D hard to call. V was pared by 7 bases and J by 0 bases, with 13 bases between. The CDR3 has 14 residues. Germline V gene data show CDR1 as SQVTM and CDR2 as ANQGSEA. The CDR3 reads CSATQDFSGNTIYF. The CDR3, as DNA: TGCAGCGCCACCCAGGACTTCTCTGGAAACACCATATATTTT.

The rearrangement links TRBV5-6 to TRBJ1-3; a weak D match, TRBD1 (6 bases). Germline V lookup: CDR1 SGHDT, CDR2 YYEEEE. The CDR3 is 18 residues long. Trimming cost V 0 bases and J 0 bases, with 16 bases left between them. The CDR3: CASSLGGPWGHSGNTIYF. CDR3 bases: TGTGCCAGCAGCTTGGGGGGGCCTTGGGGACACTCTGGAAACACCATATATTTT. The whole variable domain, filled in from reference TRBV5-6 and TRBJ1-3, reads DAGVTQSPTHLIKTRGQQVTLRCSPKSGHDTVSWYQQALGQGPQFIFQYYEEEERQRGNFPDRFSGHQFPNYSSELNVNALLLGDSALYLCASSLGGPWGHSGNTIYFGEGSWLTVV.

This chain joins TRBV11-1 and TRBJ1-2; TRBD1 matches 7 bases. With 4 bases clipped from V and 4 bases from J, the junction kept 6 bases outside the gene matches. The CDR3 totals 14 residues. CDR1 and CDR2 (germline): SGHAT, FQDESV (reference sequence). In DNA, the CDR3 is TGTGCCAGCAGCTCCCGCGGGACAGCCTATGGCTACACCTTC. This gives the protein CASSSRGTAYGYTF.

The CDR3 here is CASSSTGGDSPLHF. CDR3 DNA: TGTGCCAGTAGCTCGACAGGGGGCGATTCACCCCTCCACTTT. The chain is built from TRBV19 and TRBJ1-6, with TRBD1 identical over 10 bases. V gave up 6 bases and J gave up 8 bases; unmatched junction bases: 4. Germline CDR1 is LNHDA and CDR2 is SQIVND (reference sequence). The CDR3 sequence is 14 residues long.

CDR3 amino acids: CASSQDQGTRSGKLFF. CDR3 nucleotide sequence: TGCGCCAGCAGCCAAGATCAGGGCACACGGTCTGGAAAACTGTTTTTT. The chain links TRBV4-3 to TRBJ1-4; TRBD1 is a possible D gene (5 bases). Trimming took 0 bases from V and 10 from J, leaving 18 bases between them. The CDR3 length is 16 residues. The germline gives CDR1 LGHNA, CDR2 YSLEER.

The chain is built from TRBV18 and TRBJ1-1, with no clear D. V lost 2 bases and J lost 6, with 22 bases in between. This CDR3 has 17 residues. The germline V gene encodes CDR1 KGHSH and CDR2 LQKENI. CDR3 DNA: TGTGCCAGCTCACCAATCCCCTCCGGCGCCGCGAGGCCTGAAGCTTTCTTT. It translates to CASSPIPSGAARPEAFF. The whole variable domain, remainder taken from reference TRBV18 and TRBJ1-1, is NAGVMQNPRHLVRRRGQEARLRCSPMKGHSHVYWYRQLPEEGLKFMVYLQKENIIDESGMPKERFSAEFPKEGPSILRIQQVVRGDSAAYFCASSPIPSGAARPEAFFGQGTRLTVV.

This clone was seen only a few times. The rearrangement uses TRBV21-1 and TRBJ1-1. TRBV21-1 is noted as a pseudogene. CDR3 length: 12 amino acids. In nucleotides, the CDR3 is TGTGCCAAGCGACGGGGTTCTGCTGAAGCTTTCTTT. It is translated as CAKRRGSAEAFF.

This sequence joins TRBV5-6 and TRBJ2-3; D remains unclear. The ends were cut back, 1 base at V and 1 base at J, with 7 bases in the middle. The CDR3 runs 14 residues. Germline V CDR1 and CDR2: SGHDT, YYEEEE. DNA for the CDR3: TGTGCCAGCAGCTTGAGCGAGGGCACAGATACGCAGTATTTT. It codes for CASSLSEGTDTQYF.

This clone was detected a few times. The rearrangement links TRBV27 to TRBJ1-4; no firm D call. The germline V gene encodes CDR1 MNHEY and CDR2 SMNVEV (reference sequence). V dropped 5 bases and J dropped 0 bases, with 7 bases sitting between them. CDR3 length equals 14 residues. Here the CDR3 reads CASSPTPTNEKLFF. In DNA form, the CDR3 reads TGTGCCAGCAGTCCGACTCCAACTAATGAAAAACTGTTTTTT.

This chain joins TRBV5-1 and TRBJ2-1, with 13 bases matching TRBD2. The CDR3 runs 15 residues. Trimming at V came to 3 bases and at J to 7 bases, leaving 4 bases not matched to a gene. The V gene's germline CDR1 is SGHRS and CDR2 YFSETQ. The CDR3 region has the DNA TGCGCCAGCAGCTCCCGGACTAGCGGGAGTAATGAGCAGTTCTTC. It translates to CASSSRTSGSNEQFF.

This clone was detected once. The V and J genes are TRBV4-2 and TRBJ2-3, with 8 positions matching TRBD2. The CDR3 has 18 amino acids. Germline V CDR1 and CDR2: LGHNA, YNFKEQ. With 4 bases clipped from V and 1 base from J, the junction kept 13 bases outside the gene matches. CDR3: CASSLRVSGVGGTDTQYF. The CDR3, as DNA: TGTGCCAGCAGCCTACGGGTTAGCGGGGTAGGGGGCACAGATACGCAGTATTTT.

J is TRBJ1-4 and V is TRBV9; D is possibly TRBD1 (5 bases). Trimming cost V 3 bases and J 8 bases, with 17 bases left between them. This CDR3 contains 15 residues. The germline gives CDR1 SGDLS, CDR2 YYNGEE. CDR3 region: CASSAGMGGNEKLFF. The CDR3 DNA is TGTGCCAGCAGCGCCGGCATGGGGGGAAACGAAAAACTGTTTTTT.

The gene calls are TRBV5-1 and TRBJ2-7, with D perhaps TRBD2 (6 bases). The CDR3 is 16 amino acids. CDR1 and CDR2 from the germline V gene are SGHRS and YFSETQ. The ends were cut back, 1 base at V and 3 bases at J, with 17 bases in the middle. The DNA for the CDR3 is TGCGCCAGCAGCTTGAAACCTATGGAGGGAATCTACGAGCAGTACTTC. As protein: CASSLKPMEGIYEQYF.

This clone was seen once. The chain links TRBV18 to TRBJ1-4; weak D call: TRBD1 (5 bases). Trimming took 2 bases from V and 7 from J, leaving 20 bases between them. Germline V lookup: CDR1 KGHSH, CDR2 LQKENI. The CDR3 extends over 17 amino acids. CDR3 nucleotides: TGTGCCAGCTCACCAGGAATCCAGGGAAGGTTAGGTGAAAAACTGTTTTTT. Encoded protein: CASSPGIQGRLGEKLFF.